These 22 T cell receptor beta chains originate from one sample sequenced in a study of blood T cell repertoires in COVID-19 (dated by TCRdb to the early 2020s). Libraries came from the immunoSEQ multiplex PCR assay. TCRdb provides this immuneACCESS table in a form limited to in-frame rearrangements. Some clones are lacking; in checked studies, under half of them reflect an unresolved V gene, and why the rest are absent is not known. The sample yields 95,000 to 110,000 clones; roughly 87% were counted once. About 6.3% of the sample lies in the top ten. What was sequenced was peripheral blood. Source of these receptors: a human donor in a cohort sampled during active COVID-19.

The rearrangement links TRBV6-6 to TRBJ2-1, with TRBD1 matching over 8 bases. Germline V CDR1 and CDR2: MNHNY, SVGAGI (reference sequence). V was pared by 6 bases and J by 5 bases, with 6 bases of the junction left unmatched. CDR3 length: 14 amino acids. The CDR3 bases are TGTGCCAGCAGGCCCAGGGGACAGGACAATGAGCAGTTCTTC. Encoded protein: CASRPRGQDNEQFF.

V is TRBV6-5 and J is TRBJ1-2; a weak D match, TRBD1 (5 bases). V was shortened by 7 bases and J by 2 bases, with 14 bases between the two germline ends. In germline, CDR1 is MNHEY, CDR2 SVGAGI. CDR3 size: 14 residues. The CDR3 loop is CASKLPGQNYGYTF. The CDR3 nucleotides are TGTGCCAGCAAATTGCCAGGGCAAAACTATGGCTACACCTTC.

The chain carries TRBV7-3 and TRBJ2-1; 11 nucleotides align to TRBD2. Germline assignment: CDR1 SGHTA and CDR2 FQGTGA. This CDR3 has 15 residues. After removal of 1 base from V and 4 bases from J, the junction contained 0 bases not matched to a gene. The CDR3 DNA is TGTGCCAGCAGCTTAAGACTAGCGGGGTACAATGAGCAGTTCTTC. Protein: CASSLRLAGYNEQFF.

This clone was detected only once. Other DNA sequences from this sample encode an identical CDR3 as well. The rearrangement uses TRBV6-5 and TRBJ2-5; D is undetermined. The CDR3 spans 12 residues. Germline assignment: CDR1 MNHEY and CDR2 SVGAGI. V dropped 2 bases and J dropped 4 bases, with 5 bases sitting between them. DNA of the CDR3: TGTGCCAGCAGTTACCCCGGAGAGACCCAGTACTTC. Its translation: CASSYPGETQYF.

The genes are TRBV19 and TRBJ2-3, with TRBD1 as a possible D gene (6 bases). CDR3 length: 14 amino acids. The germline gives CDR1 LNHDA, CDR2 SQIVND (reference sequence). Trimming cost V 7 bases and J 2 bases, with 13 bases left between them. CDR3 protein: CASTRTGYTDTQYF. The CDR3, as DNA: TGTGCCAGTACGAGAACAGGGTACACAGATACGCAGTATTTT.

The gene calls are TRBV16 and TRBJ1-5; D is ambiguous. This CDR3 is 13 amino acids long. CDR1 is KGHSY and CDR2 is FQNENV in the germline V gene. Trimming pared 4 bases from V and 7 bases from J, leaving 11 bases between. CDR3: CASSRAFRQPQHF. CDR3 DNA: TGTGCCAGCAGCCGGGCATTTCGCCAGCCCCAGCATTTT.

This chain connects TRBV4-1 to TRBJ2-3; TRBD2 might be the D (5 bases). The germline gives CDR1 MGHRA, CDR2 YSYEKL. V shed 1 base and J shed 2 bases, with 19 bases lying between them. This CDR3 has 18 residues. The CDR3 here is CASSQVGIGEQYTDTQYF. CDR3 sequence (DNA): TGCGCCAGCAGCCAAGTCGGGATTGGGGAGCAATACACAGATACGCAGTATTTT.

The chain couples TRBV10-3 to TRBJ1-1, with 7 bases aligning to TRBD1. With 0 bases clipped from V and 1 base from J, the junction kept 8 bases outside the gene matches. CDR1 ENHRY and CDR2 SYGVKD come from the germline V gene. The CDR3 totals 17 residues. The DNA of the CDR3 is TGTGCCATCAGTGAGTCGGAGGGCAGGGGGAAGAACACTGAAGCTTTCTTT. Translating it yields CAISESEGRGKNTEAFF.

In DNA, the CDR3 is TGTGCCAGCAGCCCTTGGACTAGCGGTTCCTACGAGCAGTACTTC. Protein: CASSPWTSGSYEQYF. The rearrangement uses TRBV7-8 and TRBJ2-7; 10 bases are a match to TRBD2. J was trimmed by 1 base and V by 5 bases; bases with no gene match: 5. The CDR3 contains 15 residues. Germline V gene sequence: CDR1 SGHVS, CDR2 FQNEAQ.

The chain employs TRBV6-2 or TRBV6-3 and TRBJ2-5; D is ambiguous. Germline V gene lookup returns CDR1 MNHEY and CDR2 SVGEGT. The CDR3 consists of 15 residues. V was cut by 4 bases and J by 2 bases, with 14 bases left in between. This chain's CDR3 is CASSSRDLPQETQYF. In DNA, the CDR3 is TGTGCCAGCAGTTCTCGAGACTTACCTCAAGAGACCCAGTACTTC.

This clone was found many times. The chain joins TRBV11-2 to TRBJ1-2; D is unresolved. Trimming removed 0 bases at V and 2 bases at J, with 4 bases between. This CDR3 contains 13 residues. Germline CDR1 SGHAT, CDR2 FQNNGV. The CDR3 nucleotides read TGTGCCAGCAGCTTAGACAGAAACTATGGCTACACCTTC. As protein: CASSLDRNYGYTF.

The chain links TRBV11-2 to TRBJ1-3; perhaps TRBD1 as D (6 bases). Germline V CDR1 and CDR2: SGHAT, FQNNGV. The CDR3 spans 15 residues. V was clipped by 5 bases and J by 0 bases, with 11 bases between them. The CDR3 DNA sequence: TGTGCCAGCAGCCCCAGGACAGCCTCTGGAAACACCATATATTTT. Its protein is CASSPRTASGNTIYF. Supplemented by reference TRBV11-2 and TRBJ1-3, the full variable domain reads EAGVAQSPRYKIIEKRQSVAFWCNPISGHATLYWYQQILGQGPKLLIQFQNNGVVDDSQLPKDRFSAERLKGVDSTLKIQPAKLEDSAVYLCASSPRTASGNTIYFGEGSWLTVV.

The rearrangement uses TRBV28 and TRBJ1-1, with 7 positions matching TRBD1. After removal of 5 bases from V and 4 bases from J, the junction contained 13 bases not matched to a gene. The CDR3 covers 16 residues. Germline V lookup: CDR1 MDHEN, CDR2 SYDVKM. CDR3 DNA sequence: TGTGCCAGCAGTCCAATATACGACCAGGGGGGCACTGAAGCTTTCTTT. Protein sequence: CASSPIYDQGGTEAFF.

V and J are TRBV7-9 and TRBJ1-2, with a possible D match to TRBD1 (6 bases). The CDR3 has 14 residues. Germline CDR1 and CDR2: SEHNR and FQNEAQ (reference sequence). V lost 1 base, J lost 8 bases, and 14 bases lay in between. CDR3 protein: CASSLVQGRGGYTF. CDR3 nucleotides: TGTGCCAGCAGCTTAGTACAGGGAAGAGGAGGCTACACCTTC.

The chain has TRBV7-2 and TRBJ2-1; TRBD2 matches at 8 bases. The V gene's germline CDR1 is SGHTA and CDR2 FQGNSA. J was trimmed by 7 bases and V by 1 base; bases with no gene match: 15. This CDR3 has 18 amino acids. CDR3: CASSLVDHVGGGSNEQFF. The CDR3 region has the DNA TGTGCCAGCAGCTTAGTTGACCACGTGGGCGGGGGGTCTAATGAGCAGTTCTTC. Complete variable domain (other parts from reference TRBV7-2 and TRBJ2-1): GAGVSQSPSNKVTEKGKDVELRCDPISGHTALYWYRQSLGQGLEFLIYFQGNSAPDKSGLPSDRFSAERTGGSVSTLTIQRTQQEDSAVYLCASSLVDHVGGGSNEQFFGPGTRLTVL.

The CDR3 reads CASSPGVVSSLTGELFF. In DNA, the CDR3 is TGTGCCAGCAGCCCCGGGGTGGTCAGTTCCTTAACCGGGGAGCTGTTTTTT. The chain employs TRBV7-8 and TRBJ2-2, with a possible D match to TRBD2 (5 bases). Per germline, CDR1 SGHVS and CDR2 FQNEAQ. CDR3 length: 17 amino acids. V was clipped by 5 bases and J by 5 bases, with 21 bases between them.

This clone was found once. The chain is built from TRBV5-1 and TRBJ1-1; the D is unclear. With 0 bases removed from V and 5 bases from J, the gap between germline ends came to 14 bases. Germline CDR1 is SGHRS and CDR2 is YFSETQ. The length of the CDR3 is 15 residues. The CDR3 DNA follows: TGCGCCAGCAGCTTGGCTGGAAGTGGAGAAACTGAAGCTTTCTTT. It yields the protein CASSLAGSGETEAFF.

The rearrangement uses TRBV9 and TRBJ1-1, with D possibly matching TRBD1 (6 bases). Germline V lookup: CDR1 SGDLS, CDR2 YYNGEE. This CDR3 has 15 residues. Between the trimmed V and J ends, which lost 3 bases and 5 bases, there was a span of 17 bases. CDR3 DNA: TGTGCCAGCAGCGCAACGGCGGGGGCAGGAACTGAAGCTTTCTTT. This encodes CASSATAGAGTEAFF.

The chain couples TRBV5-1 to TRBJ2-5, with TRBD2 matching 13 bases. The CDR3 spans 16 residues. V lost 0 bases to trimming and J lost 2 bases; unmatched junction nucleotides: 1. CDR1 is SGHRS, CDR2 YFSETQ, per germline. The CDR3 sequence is CASSLGLAGGQETQYF. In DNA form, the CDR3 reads TGCGCCAGCAGCTTGGGACTAGCGGGGGGTCAAGAGACCCAGTACTTC.

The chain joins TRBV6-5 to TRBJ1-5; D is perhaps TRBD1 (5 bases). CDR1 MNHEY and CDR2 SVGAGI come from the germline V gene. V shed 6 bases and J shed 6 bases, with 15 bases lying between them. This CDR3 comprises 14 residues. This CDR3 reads CASSDTGVFQPQHF. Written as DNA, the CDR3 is TGTGCCAGCAGCGACACGGGGGTTTTTCAGCCCCAGCATTTT.

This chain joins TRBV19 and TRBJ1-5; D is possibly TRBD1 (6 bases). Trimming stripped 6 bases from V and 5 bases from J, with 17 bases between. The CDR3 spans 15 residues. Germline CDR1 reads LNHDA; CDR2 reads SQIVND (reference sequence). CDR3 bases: TGTGCCAGTAGGGTGCCAGGGGTGTTGGATCAGCCCCAGCATTTT. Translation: CASRVPGVLDQPQHF.

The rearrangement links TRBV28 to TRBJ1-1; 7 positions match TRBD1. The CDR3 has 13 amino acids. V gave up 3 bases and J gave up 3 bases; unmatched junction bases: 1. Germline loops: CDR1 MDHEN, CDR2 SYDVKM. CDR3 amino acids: CASSLRGHTEAFF. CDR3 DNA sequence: TGTGCCAGCAGTTTGAGGGGGCACACTGAAGCTTTCTTT.